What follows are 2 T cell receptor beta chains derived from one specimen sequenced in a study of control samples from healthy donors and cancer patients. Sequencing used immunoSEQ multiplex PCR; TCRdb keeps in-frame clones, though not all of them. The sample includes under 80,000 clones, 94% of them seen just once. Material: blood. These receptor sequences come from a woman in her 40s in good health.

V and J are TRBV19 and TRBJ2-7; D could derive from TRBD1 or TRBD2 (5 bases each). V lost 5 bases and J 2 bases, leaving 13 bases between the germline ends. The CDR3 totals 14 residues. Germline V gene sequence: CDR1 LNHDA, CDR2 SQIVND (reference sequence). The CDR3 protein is CASSLLGPTYEQYF. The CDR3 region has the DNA TGTGCCAGTAGTTTACTGGGACCAACCTACGAGCAGTACTTC.

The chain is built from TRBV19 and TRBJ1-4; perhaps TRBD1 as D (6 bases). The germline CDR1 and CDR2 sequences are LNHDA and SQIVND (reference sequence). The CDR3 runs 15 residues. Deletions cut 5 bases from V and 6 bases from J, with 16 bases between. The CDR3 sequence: CASSHNDRFDEKLFF. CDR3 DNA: TGTGCCAGTAGTCACAACGACAGGTTTGATGAAAAACTGTTTTTT. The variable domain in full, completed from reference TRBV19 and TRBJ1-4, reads DGGITQSPKYLFRKEGQNVTLSCEQNLNHDAMYWYRQDPGQGLRLIYYSQIVNDFQKGDIAEGYSVSREKKESFPLTVTSAQKNPTAFYLCASSHNDRFDEKLFFGSGTQLSVL.